The 16 T cell receptor beta chains reported below all come from one sample, sequenced in a study of human T cells and chemical hapten exposure. Specified time point: pre-sensitization, week 0. Indicated treatment: therapeutic diphenylcyclopropenone sensitization with weekly scalp DPC. Total RNA extraction was carried out from unfractionated whole blood. MiXCR, applied by TCRdb to the RACE reads, yields one record per CDR3 protein. The sample carries under 40,000 distinct CDR3 sequences, about 9.4% recorded once. This material consisted of whole blood, taken in connection with sensitization to the hapten diphenylcyclopropenone (DPC). These receptors all stem from a man between 50 and 59 years old with alopecia areata. Some clones in this sample may be carry-over from other donors' samples.

J is TRBJ2-7 and V is TRBV9; tentatively, D is TRBD2 (5 bases). Trimming left V 3 bases short and J 0 bases short, with 10 bases between. The CDR3 length is 14 residues. CDR1 is SGDLS, CDR2 YYNGEE, per germline. The CDR3 loop reads CASSARVYSYEQYF. CDR3 in DNA: TGTGCCAGCAGCGCGCGGGTGTACTCCTACGAGCAGTACTTC.

This clonotype was detected many times. The chain couples TRBV28 to TRBJ2-7; D is ambiguous. The ends were cut back, 4 bases at V and 12 bases at J, with 13 bases in the middle. Germline CDR1 and CDR2: MDHEN and SYDVKM. CDR3 length: 11 amino acids. The CDR3 bases are TGTGCCAGCAGTTCAGCTGAGAGTAGGTACTTC. As protein: CASSSAESRYF.

V usage is TRBV30 and J usage is TRBJ1-4; D remains ambiguous. V was cut by 7 bases and J by 7 bases, with 22 bases left in between. Looked up from germline, CDR1 is GTSNPN and CDR2 is SVGIG (reference sequence). The CDR3 is made up of 15 amino acids. DNA of the CDR3: TGTGCCTCAAACCCACGGGGAGGGAGAAGTGAAAAACTGTTTTTT. Its translation: CASNPRGGRSEKLFF.

This chain connects TRBV7-2 to TRBJ2-1, with TRBD2 matching 9 bases. With V trimmed by 0 bases and J by 4 bases, 7 bases remained unmatched. Per the germline V gene, CDR1 is SGHTA and CDR2 is FQGNSA. This CDR3 is 17 amino acids long. This CDR3 is CASSLAATSGSYNEQFF. DNA for the CDR3: TGTGCCAGCAGCTTAGCGGCAACTAGCGGGTCGTACAATGAGCAGTTCTTC.

J is TRBJ1-2 and V is TRBV29-1, with a tentative D call TRBD1 (5 bases). Germline CDR1 is SQVTM and CDR2 is ANQGSEA. The V and J ends lost 5 bases and 0 bases respectively, with 19 bases between them. The CDR3 loop spans 16 amino acids. The DNA of the CDR3 is TGCAGCGTTCGGGGGGAGCTAACTTCGGCTAACTATGGCTACACCTTC. It codes for CSVRGELTSANYGYTF.

The rearrangement joins TRBV7-9 to TRBJ2-3; TRBD1 is a possible D gene (6 bases). Germline V gene sequence: CDR1 SEHNR, CDR2 FQNEAQ (reference sequence). CDR3 length: 12 residues. CDR3 DNA sequence: TGTGCAACCGGAAGGACAGAGGATACGCAGTATTTT. This encodes CATGRTEDTQYF.

This clonotype showed up just a few times. This rearrangement joins TRBV10-2 to TRBJ2-5, with 8 positions matching TRBD2. This CDR3 has 18 residues. Trimming removed 0 bases from V and 4 bases from J; junction bases left unmatched: 13. The germline gives CDR1 WSHSY, CDR2 SAAADI. CDR3: CASSESQLIAGTIETQYF. The CDR3 coding sequence is TGCGCCAGCAGTGAGTCCCAATTAATAGCGGGAACGATAGAGACCCAGTACTTC.

This clonotype turned up a few times. This chain connects TRBV28 to TRBJ2-7; 7 bases are shared with TRBD1. This CDR3 region has 16 residues. V lost 6 bases, J lost 0 bases, and 11 bases stayed unmatched. Germline V gene data show CDR1 as MDHEN and CDR2 as SYDVKM. CDR3 region: CASSYERGHRSYEQYF. The CDR3 bases are TGTGCCAGCAGCTACGAGAGGGGGCATCGCTCCTACGAGCAGTACTTC.

The genes are TRBV6-4 and TRBJ2-5, with TRBD1 matching over 7 bases. The germline CDR1 and CDR2 sequences are MRHNA and SNTAGT. V was pared by 5 bases and J by 1 base, with 7 bases of the junction left unmatched. The CDR3 spans 15 residues. This chain's CDR3 is CASSTDAGGQETQYF. DNA of the CDR3: TGTGCCAGCAGTACAGACGCAGGGGGCCAAGAGACCCAGTACTTC.

The chain is built from TRBV28 and TRBJ1-4; D gene unclear. Trimming removed 5 bases from V and 8 bases from J, with 9 bases in between. In germline, CDR1 is MDHEN, CDR2 SYDVKM. The CDR3 has 12 amino acids. The CDR3 DNA sequence: TGTGCCAGCAGTCAGGCCGACGAAAAACTGTTTTTT. Translating gives CASSQADEKLFF.

This clonotype was seen a few times. In nucleotides, the CDR3 is TGTGCCAGCAGCCTACCAGGACAAGAGACCCAGTACTTC. This sequence encodes CASSLPGQETQYF. The chain couples TRBV28 to TRBJ2-5; D unclear. The CDR3 covers 13 residues. Trimming took off 6 bases at V and 2 bases at J, with 10 bases between the two ends. Germline V CDR1 and CDR2: MDHEN, SYDVKM.

Regarding this clonotype: Given a much more abundant clone one base away, this may be a read error. V and J are TRBV4-3 and TRBJ2-1; 12 nucleotides align to TRBD2. There are 18 residues in the CDR3. Per the germline V gene, CDR1 is LGHNA and CDR2 is YSLEER. The ends lost 1 base at V and 0 bases at J; junction bases unmatched: 4. The CDR3 DNA sequence: TGCGCCAGCAGCCAAGGGACTAGCGGGACGAGCTCCTACAATGAGCAGTTCTTC. Its translation is CASSQGTSGTSSYNEQFF.

This clonotype has a count of ten or more. J is TRBJ1-6 and V is TRBV7-2; D is undetermined. Germline CDR1 is SGHTA and CDR2 is FQGNSA. CDR3 length equals 15 residues. V was clipped by 2 bases and J by 7 bases, with 12 bases between them. The CDR3 DNA sequence: TGTGCCAGCAGCTTATTTTTACAGACCAATTCACCCCTCCACTTT. Translating it yields CASSLFLQTNSPLHF.

This clonotype was counted a few times. This sequence joins TRBV7-2 and TRBJ1-1, with 9 bases that match TRBD1. V gave up 3 bases and J gave up 1 base; unmatched junction bases: 0. The CDR3 is 14 amino acids. Germline CDR1 is SGHTA and CDR2 is FQGNSA. CDR3 nucleotide sequence: TGTGCCAGCAGCTTGACAGGGGGGAACACTGAAGCTTTCTTT. Its translation is CASSLTGGNTEAFF.

This clonotype was detected many times. V and J are TRBV12-3 or TRBV12-4 and TRBJ2-1; D not certain. The CDR3 sequence is 14 residues long. V was clipped by 3 bases and J by 3 bases, with 9 bases between them. DNA for the CDR3: TGTGCCAGCAGTTTCGGCGGCGGCTACAATGAGCAGTTCTTC. It encodes CASSFGGGYNEQFF.

The table lists this clonotype with many counts. The chain recombines TRBV11-2 with TRBJ2-1; no reliable D call. Germline CDR1 and CDR2: SGHAT and FQNNGV. Trimming cost V 2 bases and J 8 bases, with 16 bases left between them. The CDR3 length is 15 residues. The CDR3 sequence: CASSLLRSFGDEQFF. The DNA of the CDR3 is TGTGCCAGCAGCTTACTCCGCTCTTTCGGCGATGAGCAGTTCTTC. The full variable domain, with the rest looked up from reference TRBV11-2 and TRBJ2-1, is EAGVAQSPRYKIIEKRQSVAFWCNPISGHATLYWYQQILGQGPKLLIQFQNNGVVDDSQLPKDRFSAERLKGVDSTLKIQPAKLEDSAVYLCASSLLRSFGDEQFFGPGTRLTVL.